The next 2 T cell receptor beta chains were all read from a single sample in a study of human T cells and chemical hapten exposure. Regarding time point: patch test 1, 2 weeks after DPC sensitization. The treatment was: therapeutic diphenylcyclopropenone sensitization with weekly scalp DPC. One entry per CDR3 protein, called by TCRdb with MiXCR from the RACE reads. The sample records nearly 350,000 distinct CDR3 sequences, 6% to 8.5% being singletons. This sample comprised whole blood, obtained in connection with sensitization to the hapten diphenylcyclopropenone (DPC). The source is a young woman with alopecia areata. Some clones in this sample may be carry-over from other donors' samples.

This chain connects TRBV6-2 or TRBV6-3 to TRBJ1-1; TRBD1 is a possible D gene (5 bases). The CDR3 sequence is 14 residues long. CDR1 and CDR2 from the germline V gene are MNHEY and SVGEGT. Trimming left V 0 bases short and J 8 bases short, with 13 bases between. CDR3 sequence reads: CASSYSIGTPEAFF. For the CDR3, the DNA is TGTGCCAGCAGTTACTCGATCGGGACCCCCGAAGCTTTCTTT.

This clonotype has ten or more counts. V usage is TRBV27 and J usage is TRBJ2-6; D gene ambiguous. This CDR3 is 17 amino acids long. Germline V CDR1 and CDR2: MNHEY, SMNVEV (reference sequence). The V end was cut by 6 bases, the J end by 0 bases, with 15 bases between. CDR3: CASSTSPVLSGANVLTF. For the CDR3, the DNA is TGTGCCAGCAGCACGTCTCCCGTCCTCTCTGGGGCCAACGTCCTGACTTTC.